The T cell receptor (beta chain) under discussion was sequenced for a study of a mutant IDH1 vaccine in newly diagnosed glioma. Study overall: The treated population exhibited a male proportion of about 60%, a female proportion of about 40%, and a mean age of about 40 years.

As regards this clone: Its antigen is undetermined.

V was cut by 3 bases and J by 3 bases, with 15 bases left in between. This CDR3 spans 15 amino acids. Looked up from germline, CDR1 is LNHDA and CDR2 is SQIVND (reference sequence). The sample's time point: week 35, safety follow-up. One vaccine dose held 300 ug of mutant IDH1 20-mer peptide and came with topical imiquimod. Using immunoSEQ multiplex PCR, the repertoire was profiled, and TCRdb retains in-frame clones only, with some absent. Found here are around 40,000 clones, 75% to 90% of them singletons; the top ten hold 1.5%. The starting material was PBMCs, obtained from a glioma patient whose treatment included an IDH1 peptide vaccine. This TCR came from a man aged 35 to 55 with glioma. This rearrangement joins TRBV19 to TRBJ2-7, with D perhaps assigned TRBD1 or TRBD2 (6 bases each). In DNA form, the CDR3 reads TGTGCCAGTAGTATGGGGATCGGGGGCTTCTACGAGCAGTACTTC. Its protein product is CASSMGIGGFYEQYF.